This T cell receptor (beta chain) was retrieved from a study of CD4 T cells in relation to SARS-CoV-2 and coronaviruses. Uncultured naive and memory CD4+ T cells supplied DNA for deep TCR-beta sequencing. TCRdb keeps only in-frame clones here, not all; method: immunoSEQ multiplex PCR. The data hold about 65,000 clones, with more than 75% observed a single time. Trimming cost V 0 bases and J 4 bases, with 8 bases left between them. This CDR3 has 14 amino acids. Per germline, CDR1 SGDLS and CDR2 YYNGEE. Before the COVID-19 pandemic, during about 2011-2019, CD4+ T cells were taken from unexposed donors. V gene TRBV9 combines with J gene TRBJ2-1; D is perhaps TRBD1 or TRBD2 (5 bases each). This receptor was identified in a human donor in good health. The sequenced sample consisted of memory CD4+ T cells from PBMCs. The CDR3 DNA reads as TGTGCCAGCAGCGTAGGAGGGGTTTACAATGAGCAGTTCTTC. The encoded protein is CASSVGGVYNEQFF.